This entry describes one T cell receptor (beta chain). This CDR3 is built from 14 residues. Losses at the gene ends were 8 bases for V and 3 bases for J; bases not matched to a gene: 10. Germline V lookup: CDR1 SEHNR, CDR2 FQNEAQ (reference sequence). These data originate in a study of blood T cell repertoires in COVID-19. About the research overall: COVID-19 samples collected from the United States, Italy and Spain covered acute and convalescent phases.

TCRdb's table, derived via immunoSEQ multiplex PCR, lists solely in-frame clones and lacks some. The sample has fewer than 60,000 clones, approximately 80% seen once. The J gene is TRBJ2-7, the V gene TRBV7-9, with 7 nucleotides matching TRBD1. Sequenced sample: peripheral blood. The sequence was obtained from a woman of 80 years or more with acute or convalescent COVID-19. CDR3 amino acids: CASQPTGRIYEQYF. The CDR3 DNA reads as TGTGCCAGCCAGCCGACAGGGAGAATCTACGAGCAGTACTTC. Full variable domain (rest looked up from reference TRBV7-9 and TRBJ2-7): DTGVSQNPRHKITKRGQNVTFRCDPISEHNRLYWYRQTLGQGPEFLTYFQNEAQLEKSRLLSDRFSAERPKGSFSTLEIQRTEQGDSAMYLCASQPTGRIYEQYFGPGTRLTVT.